These 2 T cell receptor beta chains were all obtained from the same sample, sequenced in a study of cytomegalovirus exposure and HLA in healthy donors. Clones were read by immunoSEQ multiplex PCR, and TCRdb kept only the in-frame ones, dropping some. The table lists 120,000 to 150,000 clones, about 91% of them singletons. Material for sequencing was PBMCs. All receptors come from a man younger than 35 in good health and CMV-seropositive.

The chain uses TRBV5-4 and TRBJ2-3; D not resolved. Germline CDR1 SGHNT, CDR2 YYREEE (reference sequence). This CDR3 is 13 amino acids long. Trimming cost V 4 bases and J 4 bases, with 10 bases left between them. The CDR3 protein is CASSPPQADTQYF. The CDR3 bases are TGTGCCAGCAGCCCCCCCCAGGCAGATACGCAGTATTTT.

The chain links TRBV7-9 to TRBJ2-5, with D possibly being TRBD2 (6 bases). V lost 0 bases to trimming and J lost 5 bases, with 16 bases between them. This CDR3 is 16 amino acids long. Germline V gene data show CDR1 as SEHNR and CDR2 as FQNEAQ (reference sequence). The CDR3 loop reads CASSLARGGAVETQYF. CDR3 coding DNA: TGTGCCAGCAGCTTAGCGCGTGGAGGGGCGGTTGAGACCCAGTACTTC.